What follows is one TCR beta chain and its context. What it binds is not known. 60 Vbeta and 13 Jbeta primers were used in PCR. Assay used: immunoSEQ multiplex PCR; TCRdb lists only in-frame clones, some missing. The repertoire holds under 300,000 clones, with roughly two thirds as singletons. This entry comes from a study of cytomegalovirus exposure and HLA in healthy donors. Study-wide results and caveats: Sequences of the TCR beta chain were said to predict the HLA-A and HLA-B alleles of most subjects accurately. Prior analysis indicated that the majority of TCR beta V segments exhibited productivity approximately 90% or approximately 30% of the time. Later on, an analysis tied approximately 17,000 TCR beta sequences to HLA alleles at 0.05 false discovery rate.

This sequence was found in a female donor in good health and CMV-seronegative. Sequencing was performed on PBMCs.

The CDR3 spells CASSLVGQTYGYTF. In DNA form, the CDR3 reads TGTGCCAGCAGCTTAGTAGGACAGACCTATGGCTACACCTTC. The V call is TRBV7-9, the J call TRBJ1-2; a weak D match, TRBD1 (6 bases). The CDR3 loop spans 14 amino acids. Germline loops: CDR1 SEHNR, CDR2 FQNEAQ (reference sequence). The V and J ends lost 1 base and 4 bases respectively, with 10 bases between them.